This is a list of T cell receptor beta chains from one sample in a study of T cells in localized non-small cell lung cancer. Method: immunoSEQ multiplex PCR; TCRdb's copy keeps in-frame clones and lacks some. Among some 71,000 clones, 80% to 90% were seen once, and the ten largest hold roughly 14%. Sequenced material: peripheral blood, taken before any cancer treatment. Receptors were obtained from a female donor older than 55 with stage I lung adenocarcinoma. CDR3s include the opening cysteine and the closing phenylalanine or tryptophan. Fields, in order: D gene, V gene, clone size, J gene, CDR3 protein, CDR3 DNA. A D gene is named only where the DNA matches it firmly. The listing skips clone size in some rows; elsewhere it reads once, few, many or a size class.

D gene: .; V gene: TRBV19; clone size: .; J gene: TRBJ2-5; CDR3 protein: CASHAGIGDPLETQYF; CDR3 DNA: TGTGCCAGTCACGCTGGGATTGGGGACCCTCTGGAGACCCAGTACTTC
D gene: .; V gene: TRBV15; clone size: .; J gene: TRBJ1-2; CDR3 protein: CATSTRGPNYGYTF; CDR3 DNA: TGTGCCACCAGCACAAGGGGACCTAACTATGGCTACACCTTC
D gene: .; V gene: TRBV11-2; clone size: .; J gene: TRBJ1-1; CDR3 protein: CASSLGGVHTEAFF; CDR3 DNA: TGTGCCAGCAGCTTAGGAGGGGTACACACTGAAGCTTTCTTT
D gene: TRBD2; V gene: TRBV9; clone size: .; J gene: TRBJ2-1; CDR3 protein: CASSSRLAGRRYNEQFF; CDR3 DNA: TGTGCCAGCAGCTCCCGACTAGCGGGAAGACGTTACAATGAGCAGTTCTTC
D gene: .; V gene: TRBV6-1; clone size: .; J gene: TRBJ1-1; CDR3 protein: CASRARRGDTEAFF; CDR3 DNA: TGTGCCAGCAGGGCAAGGCGGGGCGACACTGAAGCTTTCTTT
D gene: .; V gene: TRBV5-6; clone size: .; J gene: TRBJ1-5; CDR3 protein: CASSFLQGRGNQPQHF; CDR3 DNA: TGTGCCAGCAGCTTCCTGCAGGGCCGAGGCAATCAGCCCCAGCATTTT
D gene: .; V gene: TRBV9; clone size: once; J gene: TRBJ2-3; CDR3 protein: CASREGGTDTQYF; CDR3 DNA: TGTGCCAGCCGGGAAGGGGGCACAGATACGCAGTATTTT
D gene: .; V gene: TRBV29-1; clone size: few; J gene: TRBJ2-5; CDR3 protein: CSVKKPPSAETQYF; CDR3 DNA: TGCAGCGTTAAGAAGCCCCCTTCGGCAGAGACCCAGTACTTC
D gene: .; V gene: TRBV6-5; clone size: .; J gene: TRBJ2-1; CDR3 protein: CASSYRTGGDEQFF; CDR3 DNA: TGTGCCAGCAGTTACCGAACAGGGGGGGATGAGCAGTTCTTC
D gene: TRBD1; V gene: TRBV9; clone size: .; J gene: TRBJ1-2; CDR3 protein: CASSVAVDRGSFGYTF; CDR3 DNA: TGTGCCAGCAGCGTAGCCGTGGACAGGGGATCGTTTGGCTACACCTTC
D gene: .; V gene: TRBV5-4; clone size: .; J gene: TRBJ2-2; CDR3 protein: CASSLAGSTGELFF; CDR3 DNA: TGTGCCAGCAGCTTGGCGGGCTCCACCGGGGAGCTGTTTTTT
D gene: .; V gene: TRBV2; clone size: .; J gene: TRBJ2-7; CDR3 protein: CASSGGAIGSYEQYF; CDR3 DNA: TGTGCCAGCAGTGGGGGGGCTATTGGGTCCTACGAGCAGTACTTC
D gene: .; V gene: TRBV15; clone size: .; J gene: TRBJ2-1; CDR3 protein: CATSRGGRANYNEQFF; CDR3 DNA: TGTGCCACCAGCAGAGGGGGACGGGCAAATTACAATGAGCAGTTCTTC
D gene: TRBD1; V gene: TRBV5-4; clone size: once; J gene: TRBJ2-1; CDR3 protein: CASSWDRDRAYNEQFF; CDR3 DNA: TGTGCCAGCAGCTGGGACCGGGACAGGGCGTACAATGAGCAGTTCTTC
D gene: TRBD2; V gene: TRBV5-1; clone size: .; J gene: TRBJ2-1; CDR3 protein: CASSAWGTSGYNEQFF; CDR3 DNA: TGCGCCAGCAGCGCCTGGGGGACTAGCGGGTACAATGAGCAGTTCTTC
D gene: .; V gene: TRBV28; clone size: .; J gene: TRBJ1-2; CDR3 protein: CASSVPREANYGYTF; CDR3 DNA: TGTGCCAGCAGCGTCCCCCGAGAAGCTAACTATGGCTACACCTTC
D gene: TRBD1; V gene: TRBV7-8; clone size: .; J gene: TRBJ1-2; CDR3 protein: CASSRSGGQGSGYTF; CDR3 DNA: TGTGCCAGCAGCCGCTCAGGGGGACAGGGCTCTGGCTACACCTTC
D gene: .; V gene: TRBV5-5; clone size: .; J gene: TRBJ2-3; CDR3 protein: CASSLDADTQYF; CDR3 DNA: TGTGCCAGCAGCTTGGATGCAGATACGCAGTATTTT
D gene: TRBD2; V gene: TRBV6-1; clone size: .; J gene: TRBJ2-1; CDR3 protein: CASSVDSGRYNEQFF; CDR3 DNA: TGTGCCAGCAGTGTAGATAGCGGGAGATACAATGAGCAGTTCTTC
D gene: TRBD1; V gene: TRBV6-1; clone size: .; J gene: TRBJ2-3; CDR3 protein: CASSDYGDRVTDTQYF; CDR3 DNA: TGTGCCAGCAGTGATTATGGGGACAGGGTAACAGATACGCAGTATTTT
D gene: .; V gene: TRBV6-6; clone size: .; J gene: TRBJ1-6; CDR3 protein: CASSYSEDSPLHF; CDR3 DNA: TGTGCCAGCAGTTACTCTGAGGATTCACCCCTCCACTTT
D gene: TRBD2; V gene: TRBV5-1; clone size: .; J gene: TRBJ2-7; CDR3 protein: CASSTHLGGGYEQYF; CDR3 DNA: TGCGCCAGCAGCACACACCTGGGGGGGGGCTACGAGCAGTACTTC
D gene: .; V gene: TRBV27; clone size: .; J gene: TRBJ2-7; CDR3 protein: CASSTRGEQYF; CDR3 DNA: TGTGCCAGCAGTACGAGGGGCGAGCAGTACTTC
D gene: .; V gene: TRBV6-5; clone size: .; J gene: TRBJ1-6; CDR3 protein: CASSYGGSYNSPLHF; CDR3 DNA: TGTGCCAGCAGTTACGGGGGGTCCTATAATTCACCCCTCCACTTT
D gene: .; V gene: TRBV19; clone size: .; J gene: TRBJ2-1; CDR3 protein: CASQEREEQFF; CDR3 DNA: TGTGCCAGCCAAGAGAGGGAGGAGCAGTTCTTC
D gene: TRBD1; V gene: TRBV27; clone size: .; J gene: TRBJ2-6; CDR3 protein: CASRAGGTGANVLTF; CDR3 DNA: TGTGCCAGCCGGGCAGGGGGCACTGGGGCCAACGTCCTGACTTTC
D gene: .; V gene: TRBV29-1; clone size: many; J gene: TRBJ2-1; CDR3 protein: CSAQGPSLEQFF; CDR3 DNA: TGCAGCGCCCAGGGGCCCAGTCTTGAGCAGTTCTTC
D gene: .; V gene: TRBV6-1; clone size: .; J gene: TRBJ2-1; CDR3 protein: CASSEALLLFF; CDR3 DNA: TGTGCCAGCAGTGAAGCGCTTCTTTTGTTCTTC
D gene: TRBD2; V gene: TRBV19; clone size: once; J gene: TRBJ2-1; CDR3 protein: CASNTIGLADYNEQFF; CDR3 DNA: TGTGCCAGTAACACGATTGGACTAGCGGACTACAATGAGCAGTTCTTC
D gene: .; V gene: TRBV6-1; clone size: few; J gene: TRBJ1-2; CDR3 protein: CASSEVDYGYTF; CDR3 DNA: TGTGCCAGCAGTGAGGTCGACTATGGCTACACCTTC
D gene: .; V gene: TRBV27; clone size: .; J gene: TRBJ1-1; CDR3 protein: CASSLSPPPWAEAFF; CDR3 DNA: TGTGCCAGCAGTTTATCACCGCCGCCCTGGGCTGAAGCTTTCTTT
D gene: .; V gene: TRBV18; clone size: .; J gene: TRBJ1-1; CDR3 protein: CASSLGANTEAFF; CDR3 DNA: TGTGCCAGCTCCCTCGGCGCGAACACTGAAGCTTTCTTT
D gene: .; V gene: TRBV6-1; clone size: .; J gene: TRBJ1-6; CDR3 protein: CASSLNSPLHF; CDR3 DNA: TGTGCCAGCAGCCTTAATTCACCCCTCCACTTT
D gene: TRBD1; V gene: TRBV19; clone size: .; J gene: TRBJ2-7; CDR3 protein: CASSVGQGTYEQYF; CDR3 DNA: TGTGCCAGTAGTGTGGGACAGGGGACCTACGAGCAGTACTTC
D gene: .; V gene: TRBV9; clone size: .; J gene: TRBJ1-1; CDR3 protein: CASSATTGTEAFF; CDR3 DNA: TGTGCCAGCAGCGCCACCACGGGAACTGAAGCTTTCTTT
D gene: TRBD1; V gene: TRBV29-1; clone size: .; J gene: TRBJ2-7; CDR3 protein: CSVRGITGGEQYF; CDR3 DNA: TGCAGCGTTCGGGGTATTACAGGGGGCGAGCAGTACTTC
D gene: .; V gene: TRBV19; clone size: .; J gene: TRBJ2-5; CDR3 protein: CASSIGGTGSETQYF; CDR3 DNA: TGTGCCAGTAGTATTGGAGGAACGGGAAGCGAGACCCAGTACTTC
D gene: .; V gene: TRBV4-1; clone size: .; J gene: TRBJ1-2; CDR3 protein: CASSQVGDRIYGYTF; CDR3 DNA: TGCGCCAGCAGCCAAGTCGGCGACAGGATCTATGGCTACACCTTC
D gene: .; V gene: TRBV9; clone size: .; J gene: TRBJ2-1; CDR3 protein: CASSHREFPGNEQFF; CDR3 DNA: TGTGCCAGCAGCCATAGGGAGTTTCCTGGGAATGAGCAGTTCTTC
D gene: TRBD1; V gene: TRBV19; clone size: .; J gene: TRBJ1-5; CDR3 protein: CASTPGQYSNQPQHF; CDR3 DNA: TGTGCCAGCACACCGGGACAGTATAGCAATCAGCCCCAGCATTTT
D gene: .; V gene: TRBV5-1; clone size: .; J gene: TRBJ2-7; CDR3 protein: CASSLGLQGREQYF; CDR3 DNA: TGCGCCAGCAGCTTGGGCCTACAGGGGAGGGAGCAGTACTTC
D gene: TRBD1; V gene: TRBV29-1; clone size: once; J gene: TRBJ2-1; CDR3 protein: CSVHRTGGYEQFF; CDR3 DNA: TGCAGCGTGCACAGGACAGGGGGCTATGAGCAGTTCTTC
D gene: .; V gene: TRBV27; clone size: .; J gene: TRBJ1-1; CDR3 protein: CASSSIYTEAFF; CDR3 DNA: TGTGCCAGCAGTTCGATTTACACTGAAGCTTTCTTT
D gene: TRBD2; V gene: TRBV2; clone size: few; J gene: TRBJ2-1; CDR3 protein: CASRAGTSGVDEQFF; CDR3 DNA: TGTGCCAGCAGGGCCGGGACTAGCGGGGTTGATGAGCAGTTCTTC
D gene: .; V gene: TRBV5-6; clone size: .; J gene: TRBJ1-4; CDR3 protein: CASRPRTATNEKLFF; CDR3 DNA: TGTGCCAGCAGACCTCGTACCGCAACTAATGAAAAACTGTTTTTT
D gene: .; V gene: TRBV2; clone size: once; J gene: TRBJ2-7; CDR3 protein: CASSPGVGGPLLEQYF; CDR3 DNA: TGTGCCAGCAGCCCGGGGGTGGGGGGACCCCTTTTGGAGCAGTACTTC
D gene: .; V gene: TRBV6-6; clone size: .; J gene: TRBJ1-1; CDR3 protein: CASWGQTEAFF; CDR3 DNA: TGTGCCTCTTGGGGGCAAACTGAAGCTTTCTTT
D gene: .; V gene: TRBV19; clone size: .; J gene: TRBJ1-5; CDR3 protein: CASSLVGNQPQHF; CDR3 DNA: TGTGCCAGTAGCTTAGTCGGCAATCAGCCCCAGCATTTT
D gene: .; V gene: TRBV4-1; clone size: .; J gene: TRBJ1-3; CDR3 protein: CASSLEGSSGNTIYF; CDR3 DNA: TGCGCCAGCAGCCTAGAGGGGAGCTCTGGAAACACCATATATTTT